This T cell receptor beta chain stems from a study of cytomegalovirus exposure and HLA in healthy donors. General observations from the study: The classifier was said to identify cytomegalovirus status with high specificity and sensitivity. Sequencing likely generated an artifact that appeared as a cluster of highly shared sequence variants.

V was cut by 2 bases and J by 10 bases, with 16 bases left in between. CDR3 size: 14 residues. The germline V gene has CDR1 LNHDA and CDR2 SQIVND (reference sequence). Donors were nominally healthy when sampled, though unrecorded immune exposures were likely. As concerns this clone: What it binds is not known.

PCR used 60 Vbeta primers and 13 Jbeta primers. Original data processing: Counted up in a later analysis, unique TCR beta chains came to about 83 million, with around 11 million shared. Sequenced by immunoSEQ multiplex PCR; TCRdb stores in-frame clones only, minus some. V and J calls and clone size are as listed in that table; D and trimming were resolved from the DNA. The table shows 100,000 to 150,000 clones, with roughly 78% occurring only once. The TCR originated in a man aged 25-45 years in good health and CMV-seronegative. The sample consisted of PBMCs. This chain connects TRBV19 to TRBJ2-3; possible D gene TRBD1, 5 bases. CDR3 sequence reads: CASSITGTSSAQYF. CDR3 in DNA: TGTGCCAGTAGTATAACAGGAACCTCTTCAGCGCAGTATTTT.